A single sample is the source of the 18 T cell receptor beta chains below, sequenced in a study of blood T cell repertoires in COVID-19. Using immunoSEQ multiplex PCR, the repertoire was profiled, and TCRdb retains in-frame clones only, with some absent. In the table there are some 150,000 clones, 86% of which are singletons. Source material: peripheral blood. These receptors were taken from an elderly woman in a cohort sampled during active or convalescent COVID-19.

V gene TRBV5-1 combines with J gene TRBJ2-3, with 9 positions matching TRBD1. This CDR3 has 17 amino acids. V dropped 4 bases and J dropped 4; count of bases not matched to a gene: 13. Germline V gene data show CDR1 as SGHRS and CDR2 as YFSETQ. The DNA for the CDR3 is TGCGCCAGCAGCCCGCCGGGACAGGGAGGGGTACCAGATACGCAGTATTTT. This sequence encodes CASSPPGQGGVPDTQYF. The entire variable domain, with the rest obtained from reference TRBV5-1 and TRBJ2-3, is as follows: KAGVTQTPRYLIKTRGQQVTLSCSPISGHRSVSWYQQTPGQGLQFLFEYFSETQRNKGNFPGRFSGRQFSNSRSEMNVSTLELGDSALYLCASSPPGQGGVPDTQYFGPGTRLTVL.

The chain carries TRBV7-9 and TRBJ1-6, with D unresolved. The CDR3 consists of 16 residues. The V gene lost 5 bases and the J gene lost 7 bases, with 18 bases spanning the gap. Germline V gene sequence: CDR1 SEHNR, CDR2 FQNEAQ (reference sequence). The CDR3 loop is CASSGALGNPNSPLHF. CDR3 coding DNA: TGTGCCAGCAGCGGAGCCCTCGGGAATCCCAATTCACCCCTCCACTTT.

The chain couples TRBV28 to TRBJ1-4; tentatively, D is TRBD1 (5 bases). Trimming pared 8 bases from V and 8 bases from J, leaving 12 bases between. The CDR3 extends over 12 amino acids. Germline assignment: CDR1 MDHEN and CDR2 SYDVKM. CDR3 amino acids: CASRRGEEKLFF. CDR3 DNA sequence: TGTGCCAGCCGGCGGGGGGAGGAAAAACTGTTTTTT. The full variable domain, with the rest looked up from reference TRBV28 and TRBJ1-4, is DVKVTQSSRYLVKRTGEKVFLECVQDMDHENMFWYRQDPGLGLRLIYFSYDVKMKEKGDIPEGYSVSREKKERFSLILESASTNQTSMYLCASRRGEEKLFFGSGTQLSVL.

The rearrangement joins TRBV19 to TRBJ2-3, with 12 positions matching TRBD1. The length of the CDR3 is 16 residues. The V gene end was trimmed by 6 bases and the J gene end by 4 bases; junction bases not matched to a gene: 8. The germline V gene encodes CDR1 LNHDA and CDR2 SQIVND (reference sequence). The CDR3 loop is CASSSGTGGLADTQYF. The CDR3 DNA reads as TGTGCCAGTAGCTCCGGGACAGGGGGCTTGGCAGATACGCAGTATTTT.

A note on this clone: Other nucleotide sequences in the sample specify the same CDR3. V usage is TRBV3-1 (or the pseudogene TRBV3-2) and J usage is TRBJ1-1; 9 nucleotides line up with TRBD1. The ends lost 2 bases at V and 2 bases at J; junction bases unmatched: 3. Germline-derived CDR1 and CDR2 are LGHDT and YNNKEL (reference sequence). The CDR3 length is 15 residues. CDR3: CASSQPGQGNTEAFF. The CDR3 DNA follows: TGTGCCAGCAGCCAACCGGGACAGGGAAACACTGAAGCTTTCTTT.

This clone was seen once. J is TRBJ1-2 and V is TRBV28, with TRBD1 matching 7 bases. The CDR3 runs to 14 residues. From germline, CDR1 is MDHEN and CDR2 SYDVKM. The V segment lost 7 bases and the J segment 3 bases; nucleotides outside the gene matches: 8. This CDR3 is CASINTGADYGYTF. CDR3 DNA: TGTGCCAGCATAAATACAGGGGCTGACTATGGCTACACCTTC.

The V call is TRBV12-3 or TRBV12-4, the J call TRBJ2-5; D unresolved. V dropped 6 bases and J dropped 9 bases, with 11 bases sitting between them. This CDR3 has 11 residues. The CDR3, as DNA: TGTGCCAGCAGCCGAATTGGAGCCCAGTACTTC. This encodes CASSRIGAQYF.

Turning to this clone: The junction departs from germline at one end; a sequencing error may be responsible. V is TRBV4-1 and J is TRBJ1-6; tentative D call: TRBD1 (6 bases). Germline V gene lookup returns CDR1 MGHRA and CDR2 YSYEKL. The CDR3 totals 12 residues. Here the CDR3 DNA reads TGCGCCAGCAGCCCAGGGGCAGGGCCCTTCCTATTT. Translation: CASSPGAGPFLF.

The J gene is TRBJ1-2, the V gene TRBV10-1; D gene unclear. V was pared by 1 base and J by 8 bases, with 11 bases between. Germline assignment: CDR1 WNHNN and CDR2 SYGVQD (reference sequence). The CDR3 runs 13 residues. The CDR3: CASSEFRIGGYTF. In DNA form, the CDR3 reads TGCGCCAGCAGTGAGTTCAGGATAGGAGGCTACACCTTC.

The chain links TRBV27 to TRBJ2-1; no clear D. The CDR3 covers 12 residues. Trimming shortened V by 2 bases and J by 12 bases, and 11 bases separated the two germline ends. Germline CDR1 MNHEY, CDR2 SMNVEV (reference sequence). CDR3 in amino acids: CASSLTAGPQFF. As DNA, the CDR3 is TGTGCCAGCAGTTTAACCGCTGGGCCGCAGTTCTTC.

CDR3 in amino acids: CASSVSGVNTGELFF. Written as DNA, the CDR3 is TGTGCCAGCAGCGTTAGCGGGGTGAACACCGGGGAGCTGTTTTTT. V usage is TRBV11-3 and J usage is TRBJ2-2, with 8 bases aligning to TRBD2. The CDR3 contains 15 residues. Germline loops: CDR1 SGHNT, CDR2 YENEEA. J gave up 1 base and V 5 bases, and 3 bases lay outside the gene matches.

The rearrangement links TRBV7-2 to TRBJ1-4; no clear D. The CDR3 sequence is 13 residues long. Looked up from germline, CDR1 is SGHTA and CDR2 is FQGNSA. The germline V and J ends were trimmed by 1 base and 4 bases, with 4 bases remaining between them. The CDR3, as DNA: TGTGCCAGCAGCTTAGGTAGTAATGAAAAACTGTTTTTT. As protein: CASSLGSNEKLFF.

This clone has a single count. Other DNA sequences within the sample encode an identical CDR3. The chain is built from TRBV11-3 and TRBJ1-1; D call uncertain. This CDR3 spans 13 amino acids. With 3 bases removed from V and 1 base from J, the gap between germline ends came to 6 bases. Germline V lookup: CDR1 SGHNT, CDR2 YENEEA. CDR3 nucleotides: TGTGCCAGCAGCTTCTCGGGGAACACTGAAGCTTTCTTT. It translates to CASSFSGNTEAFF.

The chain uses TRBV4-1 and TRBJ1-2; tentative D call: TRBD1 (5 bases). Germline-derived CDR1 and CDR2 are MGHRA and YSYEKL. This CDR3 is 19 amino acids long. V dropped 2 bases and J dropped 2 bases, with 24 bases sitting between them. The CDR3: CASSQPLPGPLRANYGYTF. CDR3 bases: TGCGCCAGCAGCCAACCTCTGCCAGGGCCTTTACGGGCCAACTATGGCTACACCTTC.

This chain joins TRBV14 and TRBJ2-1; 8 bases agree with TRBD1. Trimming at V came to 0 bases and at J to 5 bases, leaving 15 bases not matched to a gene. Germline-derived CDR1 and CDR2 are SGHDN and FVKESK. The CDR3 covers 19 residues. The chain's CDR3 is CASSQDRIHRDRSHNEQFF. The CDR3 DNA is TGTGCCAGCAGCCAAGATAGAATTCACCGGGACAGGTCGCACAATGAGCAGTTCTTC.

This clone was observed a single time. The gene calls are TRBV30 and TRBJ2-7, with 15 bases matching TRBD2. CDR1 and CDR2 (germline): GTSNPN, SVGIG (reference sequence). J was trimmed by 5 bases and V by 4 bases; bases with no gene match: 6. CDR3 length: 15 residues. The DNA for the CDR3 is TGTGCCTGGACCAGGGGACTAGCGGGGGGCCACGAGCAGTACTTC. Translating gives CAWTRGLAGGHEQYF. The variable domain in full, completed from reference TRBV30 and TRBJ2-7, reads SQTIHQWPATLVQPVGSPLSLECTVEGTSNPNLYWYRQAAGRGLQLLFYSVGIGQISSEVPQNLSASRPQDRQFILSSKKLLLSDSGFYLCAWTRGLAGGHEQYFGPGTRLTVT.

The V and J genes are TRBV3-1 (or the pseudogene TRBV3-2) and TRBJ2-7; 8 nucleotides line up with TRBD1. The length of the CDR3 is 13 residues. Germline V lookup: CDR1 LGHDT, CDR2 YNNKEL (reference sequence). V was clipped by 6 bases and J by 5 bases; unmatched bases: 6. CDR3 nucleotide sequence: TGTGCCAGCAGGGGGGGACAGGTCGACGAGCAGTACTTC. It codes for CASRGGQVDEQYF.

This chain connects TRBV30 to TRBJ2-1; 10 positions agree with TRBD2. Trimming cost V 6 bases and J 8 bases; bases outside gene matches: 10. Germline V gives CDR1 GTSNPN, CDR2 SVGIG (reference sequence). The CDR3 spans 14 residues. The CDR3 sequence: CACFKRGGADEQFF. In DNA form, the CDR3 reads TGTGCCTGTTTCAAGCGGGGGGGGGCTGATGAGCAGTTCTTC.